This is a list of T cell receptor beta chains from one sample in a study of CD8+ T cells in alopecia areata. Method: immunoSEQ multiplex PCR; TCRdb's copy keeps in-frame clones and lacks some. This sample has 150,000 to 250,000 clones, with 58% found just once. Sequences were derived from CD4+ T cells sorted from blood, sampled at week 24, from a patient treated with tofacitinib. Receptor source: a human donor with alopecia areata. CDR3s include the opening cysteine and the closing phenylalanine or tryptophan. Each record gives: J gene, clone size, V gene, D gene, CDR3 protein, CDR3 DNA. The D gene is left open where the match is weak. Not every row has a clone size; where given, it reads once, few, many or a size class.

TRBJ2-2 NA TRBV9 NA CASSAHQETGELFF TGTGCCAGCAGCGCACACCAGGAAACCGGGGAGCTGTTTTTT
TRBJ1-2 NA TRBV29-1 NA CSVRYSGWGYTF TGCAGCGTGAGATACAGCGGTTGGGGCTACACCTTC
TRBJ1-1 NA TRBV18 NA CASSPQGGGTEAFF TGTGCCAGCTCACCCCAGGGCGGAGGCACTGAAGCTTTCTTT
TRBJ2-5 once TRBV30 TRBD2 CAWRIAGGETQYF TGTGCCTGGAGAATAGCGGGAGGAGAGACCCAGTACTTC
TRBJ2-3 NA TRBV5-1 NA CASSPEDTTDTQYF TGCGCCAGCAGCCCGGAGGACACCACAGATACGCAGTATTTT
TRBJ2-1 NA TRBV10-3 NA CAIRAISYNEQFF TGTGCCATCAGGGCAATCTCCTACAATGAGCAGTTCTTC
TRBJ1-5 once TRBV19 NA CASRARGASNQPQHF TGTGCCAGTAGAGCAAGGGGGGCCTCAAATCAGCCCCAGCATTTT
TRBJ2-7 NA TRBV5-1 TRBD2 CASSANSGSQEQYF TGCGCCAGCAGCGCCAACAGCGGGAGTCAAGAGCAGTACTTC
TRBJ2-7 once TRBV9 NA CASSGGGGGDGPYEQYF TGTGCCAGCAGCGGGGGAGGCGGTGGCGACGGGCCCTACGAGCAGTACTTC
TRBJ1-6 NA TRBV4-1 NA CASSLQGSVTNSPLHF TGCGCCAGCAGTCTCCAGGGGTCCGTTACTAATTCACCCCTCCACTTT
TRBJ1-1 NA TRBV7-9 NA CASSFRAGMNTEAFF TGTGCCAGCAGCTTCCGCGCGGGAATGAACACTGAAGCTTTCTTT
TRBJ2-1 NA TRBV4-1 NA CASSLPRQGHEYEQFF TGCGCCAGCAGCCTACCCCGGCAGGGGCATGAGTATGAGCAGTTCTTC
TRBJ2-6 few TRBV29-1 NA CSVELSGANVLTF TGCAGCGTTGAACTCTCTGGGGCCAACGTCCTGACTTTC
TRBJ2-3 NA TRBV7-2 NA CASSSADTQYF TGTGCCAGCAGCTCCGCAGATACGCAGTATTTT
TRBJ2-5 NA TRBV28 NA CASSPDRTNGAQYF TGTGCCAGCAGCCCGGACAGAACCAACGGGGCCCAGTACTTC
TRBJ2-3 NA TRBV7-2 TRBD2 CASSSIRLAGRTDTQYF TGTGCCAGCAGCTCCATCCGACTAGCGGGGCGCACAGATACGCAGTATTTT
TRBJ2-7 once TRBV29-1 NA CSVEGGEGRYEQYF TGCAGCGTTGAAGGCGGGGAAGGGCGCTACGAGCAGTACTTC
TRBJ1-2 NA TRBV4-1 NA CASSQANYGYTF TGCGCCAGCAGCCAAGCTAACTATGGCTACACCTTC
TRBJ2-7 NA TRBV2 NA CASSPQVEQYF TGTGCCAGCAGTCCACAAGTTGAGCAGTACTTC
TRBJ1-2 NA TRBV6-5 TRBD1 CASSYLRTGGGYGYTF TGTGCCAGCAGTTACTTACGGACAGGGGGCGGGTATGGCTACACCTTC
TRBJ2-3 NA TRBV5-1 NA CASSLNVRPTSTDTQYF TGCGCCAGCAGCCTGAACGTGAGGCCTACGAGCACAGATACGCAGTATTTT
TRBJ2-3 NA TRBV30 TRBD2 CAWSIIAGLGTDTQYF TGTGCCTGGAGTATCATAGCGGGCCTGGGTACAGATACGCAGTATTTT
TRBJ2-7 NA TRBV28 TRBD2 CASTTGTSGFVEQYF TGTGCCAGCACGACCGGGACTAGCGGGTTTGTAGAGCAGTACTTC
TRBJ2-3 NA TRBV7-9 TRBD2 CASSRFLIPSGRAPDTQYF TGTGCCAGCAGCCGCTTCTTGATACCTAGCGGGAGGGCCCCAGATACGCAGTATTTT
TRBJ2-1 NA TRBV5-1 TRBD1 CASSTDRGTYNEQFF TGCGCCAGCAGCACTGACAGGGGAACCTACAATGAGCAGTTCTTC
TRBJ2-7 once TRBV7-2 NA CASSAGQVYEQYF TGTGCCAGCAGCGCTGGGCAGGTCTACGAGCAGTACTTC
TRBJ1-5 NA TRBV30 NA CAWSVRQNQPQHF TGTGCCTGGAGTGTCCGGCAGAATCAGCCCCAGCATTTT
TRBJ2-7 NA TRBV15 TRBD1 CATSRGGEQGHEQYF TGTGCCACCAGCAGAGGAGGAGAACAGGGGCACGAGCAGTACTTC
TRBJ2-5 few TRBV29-1 NA CSVRTPRIQETQYF TGCAGCGTCCGAACGCCCAGGATTCAAGAGACCCAGTACTTC
TRBJ2-7 once TRBV25-1 TRBD2 CASSSPGRYEQYF TGTGCCAGCAGCAGCCCCGGGAGGTACGAGCAGTACTTC
TRBJ2-6 NA TRBV2 NA CASSQALGANVLTF TGTGCCAGCAGCCAGGCTCTTGGGGCCAACGTCCTGACTTTC
TRBJ1-1 NA TRBV14 NA CASSQWENTEAFF TGTGCCAGCAGCCAATGGGAAAACACTGAAGCTTTCTTT
TRBJ1-1 NA TRBV7-9 NA CASSLSTEAFF TGTGCCAGCAGCTTATCCACTGAAGCTTTCTTT
TRBJ1-2 NA TRBV30 NA CAWRGDTGVQGYTF TGTGCCTGGAGGGGGGACACCGGCGTTCAGGGCTACACCTTC
TRBJ1-2 once TRBV6-5 NA CASSYPGAGSYGYTF TGTGCCAGCAGTTACCCGGGGGCCGGATCCTATGGCTACACCTTC
TRBJ2-1 NA TRBV2 TRBD1 CASSGTGGHNEQFF TGTGCCAGTTCCGGGACAGGGGGCCACAATGAGCAGTTCTTC
TRBJ2-5 once TRBV7-9 NA CAGGARRETQYF TGTGCCGGGGGGGCTCGACGGGAGACCCAGTACTTC
TRBJ2-7 NA TRBV9 TRBD2 CASSVGASGPYEQYF TGTGCCAGCAGCGTAGGGGCTAGCGGACCCTACGAGCAGTACTTC
TRBJ1-2 few TRBV29-1 TRBD1 CSVVPEGAYGYTF TGCAGCGTTGTGCCCGAGGGGGCTTATGGCTACACCTTC
TRBJ2-5 few TRBV7-2 NA CASSLGGLRETQYF TGTGCCAGCAGCTTAGGGGGACTTAGAGAGACCCAGTACTTC